This T cell receptor beta chain stems from a study of T cells in localized non-small cell lung cancer. Overall study results and limits: Elevated blood T cell density was associated with longer overall survival. Adjacent lung exhibited a median of approximately 50 among the 100 most abundant tumor clones. A single tumor region was sequenced, leaving heterogeneity possible. Uninvolved adjacent lung showed the highest T cell clonality, exceeding tumor.

Worth noting for this clone: The target antigen is unknown.

V shed 4 bases and J shed 3 bases, with 13 bases lying between them. The CDR3 runs 15 residues. Germline V lookup: CDR1 SNHLY, CDR2 FYNNEI. Profiled with immunoSEQ multiplex PCR; TCRdb holds only in-frame clones, not every one. The sample has tens of thousands of clones; 85% to 90% are singletons. This clonotype was obtained from a male donor aged 60 or over with stage III squamous cell lung carcinoma. The sequenced sample was peripheral blood, obtained before any cancer treatment. The chain joins TRBV2 to TRBJ1-5; D not certain. The CDR3 spells CASSVQPQVNQPQHF. In DNA form, the CDR3 reads TGTGCCAGCAGTGTCCAACCCCAGGTCAATCAGCCCCAGCATTTT.